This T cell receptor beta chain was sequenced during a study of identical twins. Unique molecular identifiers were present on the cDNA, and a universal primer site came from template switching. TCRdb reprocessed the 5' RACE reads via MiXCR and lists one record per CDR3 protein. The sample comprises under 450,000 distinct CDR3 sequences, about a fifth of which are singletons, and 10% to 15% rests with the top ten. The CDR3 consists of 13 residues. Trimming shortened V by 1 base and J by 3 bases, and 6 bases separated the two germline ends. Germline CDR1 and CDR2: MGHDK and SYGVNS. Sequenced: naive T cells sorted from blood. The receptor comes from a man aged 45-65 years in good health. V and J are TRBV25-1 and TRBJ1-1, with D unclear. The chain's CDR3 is CASSELGDTEAFF. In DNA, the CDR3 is TGTGCCAGCAGTGAATTAGGAGACACTGAAGCTTTCTTT.